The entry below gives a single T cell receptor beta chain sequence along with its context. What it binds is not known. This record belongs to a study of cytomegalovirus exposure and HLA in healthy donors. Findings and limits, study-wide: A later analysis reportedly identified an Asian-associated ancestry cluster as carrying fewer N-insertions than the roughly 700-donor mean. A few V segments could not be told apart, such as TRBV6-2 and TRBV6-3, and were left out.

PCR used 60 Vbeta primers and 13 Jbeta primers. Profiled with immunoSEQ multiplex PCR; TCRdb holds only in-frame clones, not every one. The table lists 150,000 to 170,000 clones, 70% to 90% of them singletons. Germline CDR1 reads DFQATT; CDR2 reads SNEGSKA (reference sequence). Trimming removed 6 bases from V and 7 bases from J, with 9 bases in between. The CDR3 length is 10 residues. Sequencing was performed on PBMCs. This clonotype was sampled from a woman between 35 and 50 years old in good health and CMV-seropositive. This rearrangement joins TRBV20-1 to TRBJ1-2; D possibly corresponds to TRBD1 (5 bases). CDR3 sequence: CSARGGGYTF. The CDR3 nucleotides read TGCAGTGCCCGCGGGGGTGGCTACACCTTC.